At least ten counts were recorded for the clone carrying this T cell receptor (beta chain). This sample was included in a study of neurological immune-mediated disorders. A single record per CDR3 protein comes from TCRdb applying MiXCR to the 5' RACE reads. The data contain 50,000 or so distinct CDR3 sequences, over 15% of them singletons. The origin of this receptor is a man in his 60s in good health. Sample: PBMCs.

The CDR3: CSARDLGLAGGSYNEQFF. The CDR3 bases are TGCAGTGCTAGAGACCTAGGACTAGCGGGAGGCTCCTACAATGAGCAGTTCTTC. This sequence joins TRBV20-1 and TRBJ2-1; TRBD2 agrees at 14 bases. The CDR3 is 18 residues long. Germline V gene data show CDR1 as DFQATT and CDR2 as SNEGSKA (reference sequence). J gave up 0 bases and V 0 bases, and 4 bases lay outside the gene matches.